What follows are 23 T cell receptor beta chains derived from one specimen sequenced in a study of patients and donors after allogeneic stem cell transplantation. TCRdb re-derived calls from the RT-PCR reads in MiXCR, one entry per CDR3 protein. The repertoire holds about a million distinct CDR3 sequences, with under 20% as singletons. Sequencing was performed on blood, either unsorted or a sorted T cell fraction (not recorded which). The source is a human donor who was either an allogeneic HSCT recipient or a stem cell or donor lymphocyte infusion donor (not recorded which). It is not recorded whose cells these are; they may come from a transplant donor.

This clonotype was picked up a small number of times. V gene TRBV12-3 or TRBV12-4 combines with J gene TRBJ2-6; no firm D call. This CDR3 has 15 residues. The germline V and J ends were trimmed by 6 bases and 2 bases, with 11 bases remaining between them. The CDR3 loop reads CASSQRGAGANVLTF. DNA for the CDR3: TGTGCCAGCAGCCAACGCGGCGCTGGGGCCAACGTCCTGACTTTC.

This clonotype appeared a few times. The rearrangement links TRBV12-3 or TRBV12-4 to TRBJ1-4; possible D gene TRBD1, 6 bases. The CDR3 covers 14 residues. The V and J ends lost 6 bases and 7 bases respectively, with 15 bases between them. CDR3 coding DNA: TGTGCCAGCAGCCGGGGGCAGATTCGTGAAAAACTGTTTTTT. This encodes CASSRGQIREKLFF.

The chain employs TRBV6-1 and TRBJ2-7; D is ambiguous. This CDR3 is 14 amino acids long. V was trimmed by 5 bases and J by 0 bases, leaving 11 bases between them. From germline, CDR1 is MNHNS and CDR2 SASEGT. The CDR3 protein is CASSLEPNSYEQYF. CDR3 bases: TGTGCCAGCAGTCTCGAGCCAAACTCCTACGAGCAGTACTTC.

This clonotype was seen more than once but under ten times. V usage is TRBV24-1 and J usage is TRBJ1-2, with D possibly TRBD1 on 6 matching bases. In germline, CDR1 is KGHDR, CDR2 SFDVKD. CDR3 size: 13 residues. Between the trimmed V and J ends, which lost 5 bases and 6 bases, there was a span of 12 bases. The CDR3 nucleotides are TGTGCCACCAGTGCCCGTGGGGGGCATGGCTACACCTTC. Protein sequence: CATSARGGHGYTF.

The chain combines TRBV12-3 or TRBV12-4 with TRBJ1-1, with D perhaps TRBD1 (5 bases). Trimming removed 3 bases at V and 4 bases at J, with 9 bases between. The CDR3 is 13 amino acids. CDR3 DNA sequence: TGTGCCAGCAGTTTGTTCGGGGGCACTGAAGCTTTCTTT. Translation: CASSLFGGTEAFF.

J is TRBJ2-2 and V is TRBV6-5; 10 bases map to TRBD1. This CDR3 region has 15 residues. The J segment lost 5 bases and the V segment lost 2 bases, leaving 2 bases of the junction unmatched. Germline V gene sequence: CDR1 MNHEY, CDR2 SVGAGI. The CDR3 DNA reads as TGTGCCAGCAGTTACACGGGACAGGGGACCGGGGAGCTGTTTTTT. It is translated as CASSYTGQGTGELFF.

This chain uses TRBV5-5 with TRBJ1-3; possibly TRBD1 for D (5 bases). Trimming cost V 3 bases and J 4 bases, with 8 bases left between them. The CDR3 sequence is 13 residues long. CDR1 and CDR2 from the germline V gene are SGHKS and YYEKEE (reference sequence). In DNA form, the CDR3 reads TGTGCCAGCAGCTCCAGGGAAGGAAACACCATATATTTT. Amino acids: CASSSREGNTIYF.

This clonotype turned up a few times. The rearrangement joins TRBV10-3 to TRBJ1-2; the match to TRBD1 covers 7 bases. The V gene's germline CDR1 is ENHRY and CDR2 SYGVKD. The CDR3 extends over 13 amino acids. V gave up 10 bases and J gave up 2 bases; unmatched junction bases: 7. Here the CDR3 reads CASKPTGNYGYTF. The CDR3 coding sequence is TGTGCCAGCAAACCGACAGGGAACTATGGCTACACCTTC.

This chain connects TRBV20-1 to TRBJ1-2; 7 positions match TRBD1. CDR3 length equals 14 residues. J was trimmed by 3 bases and V by 3 bases; bases with no gene match: 7. The germline V gene has CDR1 DFQATT and CDR2 SNEGSKA (reference sequence). The CDR3, as DNA: TGCAGTGCTAGGCTGACAGGGACAGACTATGGCTACACCTTC. Translated, it gives CSARLTGTDYGYTF.

This clonotype appeared many times. The chain couples TRBV21-1 to TRBJ2-7; the table's D call of TRBD2 was not tested on the DNA. TRBV21-1 is a documented pseudogene. CDR3 length: 12 amino acids. The CDR3 DNA reads TGTGCCAGCCTAGCCGTAGGTTACGAGCAGTACTTC. It yields the protein CASLAVGYEQYF.

The chain uses TRBV12-3 or TRBV12-4 and TRBJ2-1, with 8 bases identical to TRBD2. The J segment lost 8 bases and the V segment lost 6 bases, leaving 12 bases of the junction unmatched. The CDR3 totals 15 residues. CDR3 sequence: CASRQRAGGAYEQFF. Written as DNA, the CDR3 is TGTGCCAGCAGGCAAAGGGCCGGGGGGGCATATGAGCAGTTCTTC.

This chain connects TRBV4-1 to TRBJ1-2; a possible D gene is TRBD1 (5 bases). Germline CDR1 reads MGHRA; CDR2 reads YSYEKL. V lost 1 base and J 6 bases, leaving 12 bases between the germline ends. The CDR3 has 14 amino acids. CDR3 coding DNA: TGCGCCAGCAGCCAAGGGGACGGGAGGGATGGCTACACCTTC. This gives the protein CASSQGDGRDGYTF.

This clonotype was counted at least ten times. V is TRBV7-9 and J is TRBJ1-2; tentatively, D is TRBD1 (5 bases). Germline V gives CDR1 SEHNR, CDR2 FQNEAQ (reference sequence). This CDR3 is built from 12 residues. The V gene lost 3 bases and the J gene lost 6 bases, with 8 bases spanning the gap. The CDR3 loop reads CASSLQGHGYTF. CDR3 nucleotides: TGTGCCAGCAGCTTGCAGGGTCATGGCTACACCTTC.

The rearrangement uses TRBV4-2 and TRBJ1-6; D unclear. The length of the CDR3 is 15 residues. CDR1 and CDR2 from the germline V gene are LGHNA and YNFKEQ. V lost 4 bases and J lost 8, with 15 bases in between. The CDR3 loop reads CASSRTQYIDSPLHF. The CDR3 DNA is TGTGCCAGCAGCCGAACACAGTATATTGATTCACCCCTCCACTTT.

With regard to this clonotype: One junction end disagrees with the germline gene, perhaps due to a read error. The chain couples TRBV5-1 to TRBJ1-5; a possible D gene is TRBD1 (6 bases). The CDR3 length is 15 residues. Per the germline V gene, CDR1 is SGHRS and CDR2 is YFSETQ. The CDR3 here is CASGFSGAGNQPQHF. The CDR3 region has the DNA TGCGCCAGCGGCTTTTCAGGGGCGGGCAATCAGCCCCAGCATTTT.

This clonotype was seen more than once but under ten times. V is TRBV11-2 and J is TRBJ1-1; D possibly corresponds to TRBD1 (5 bases). CDR3 length: 14 amino acids. The ends were cut back, 8 bases at V and 1 base at J, with 14 bases in the middle. Germline V gene lookup returns CDR1 SGHAT and CDR2 FQNNGV. The CDR3 spells CASPGMRGNTEAFF. The CDR3 coding sequence is TGTGCCAGCCCCGGGATGAGGGGGAACACTGAAGCTTTCTTT.

The chain joins TRBV2 to TRBJ1-6; possibly TRBD1 for D (5 bases). The CDR3 spans 15 residues. The germline V and J ends were trimmed by 8 bases and 7 bases, with 18 bases remaining between them. Germline CDR1 is SNHLY and CDR2 is FYNNEI. The CDR3 sequence is CASRRQREGNSPLHF. The CDR3 nucleotides read TGTGCCAGCCGTCGACAGCGAGAGGGCAATTCACCCCTCCACTTT.

This chain links TRBV24-1 with TRBJ2-1, with TRBD1 matching over 7 bases. The trim removed 5 bases at V and 0 bases at J, leaving 3 bases unmatched. Germline V gene data show CDR1 as KGHDR and CDR2 as SFDVKD. This CDR3 is 15 amino acids long. The CDR3 DNA reads TGTGCCACCAGTGCTACAGGGGCCTCCTACAATGAGCAGTTCTTC. Its protein product is CATSATGASYNEQFF.

This clonotype has just a few counts. The rearrangement joins TRBV27 to TRBJ2-1; 15 bases are shared with TRBD2. The CDR3 has 18 amino acids. Germline values: CDR1 MNHEY, CDR2 SMNVEV (reference sequence). The trim removed 6 bases at V and 7 bases at J, leaving 13 bases unmatched. The CDR3 protein is CASRRQGLAGGQTNEQFF. CDR3 DNA sequence: TGTGCCAGCAGACGACAGGGACTAGCGGGGGGCCAAACAAATGAGCAGTTCTTC.

The chain couples TRBV21-1 to TRBJ1-5; the D segment call TRBD1 is taken from the table without a DNA check. TRBV21-1 represents a pseudogene. This CDR3 spans 17 amino acids. The CDR3 spells CASTDLQGMDSNQPQHF. CDR3 DNA: TGTGCCAGCACCGATTTACAGGGGATGGATAGCAATCAGCCCCAGCATTTT.

The chain carries TRBV5-1 and TRBJ1-2; D unresolved. Germline V CDR1 and CDR2: SGHRS, YFSETQ. The CDR3 length is 11 residues. Trimming cost V 4 bases and J 9 bases, with 10 bases left between them. In DNA, the CDR3 is TGCGCCAGCAGCCGAACGGGGAGCTACACCTTC. This gives the protein CASSRTGSYTF.

This chain connects TRBV10-3 to TRBJ1-5; D not resolved. Germline CDR1 ENHRY, CDR2 SYGVKD. The CDR3 has 15 residues. The V gene lost 0 bases and the J gene lost 8 bases, with 14 bases spanning the gap. CDR3 nucleotide sequence: TGTGCCATCAGTGAGTCTTTACAGCCGGAGGAGCCCCAGCATTTT. Translated, it gives CAISESLQPEEPQHF.

This sequence joins TRBV4-1 and TRBJ2-5; D is uncertain. Germline V gives CDR1 MGHRA, CDR2 YSYEKL. The CDR3 extends over 14 amino acids. V lost 4 bases and J lost 0, with 9 bases in between. CDR3 sequence: CASSPRADQETQYF. The CDR3 DNA sequence: TGCGCCAGCAGCCCCCGGGCAGACCAAGAGACCCAGTACTTC.